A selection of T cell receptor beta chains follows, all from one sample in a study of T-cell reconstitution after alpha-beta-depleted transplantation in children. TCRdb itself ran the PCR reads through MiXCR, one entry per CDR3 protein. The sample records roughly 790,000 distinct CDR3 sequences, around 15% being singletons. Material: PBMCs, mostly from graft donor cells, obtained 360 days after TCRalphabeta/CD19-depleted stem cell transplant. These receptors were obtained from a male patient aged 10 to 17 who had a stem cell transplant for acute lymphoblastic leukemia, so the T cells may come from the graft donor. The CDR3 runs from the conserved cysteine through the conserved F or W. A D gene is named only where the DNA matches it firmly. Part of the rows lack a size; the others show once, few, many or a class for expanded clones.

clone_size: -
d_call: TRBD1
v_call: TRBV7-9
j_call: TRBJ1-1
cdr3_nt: TGTGCCAGCAGCTCCAGGTGGACAGGGAGCACTGAAGCTTTCTTT
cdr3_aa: CASSSRWTGSTEAFF

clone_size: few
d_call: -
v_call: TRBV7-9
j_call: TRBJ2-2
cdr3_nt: TGTGCCAGCAGCTCGGGGGATAGAATGAACACCGGGGAGCTGTTTTTT
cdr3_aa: CASSSGDRMNTGELFF

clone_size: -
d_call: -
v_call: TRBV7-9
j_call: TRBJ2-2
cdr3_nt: TGTGCCAGCAGCTTAGAGAGACAGAAAACCGGGGAGCTGTTTTTT
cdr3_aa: CASSLERQKTGELFF

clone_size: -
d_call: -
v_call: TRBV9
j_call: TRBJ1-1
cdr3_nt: TGTGCCAGCAGCCCCCCTCACTCGACTGAAGCTTTCTTT
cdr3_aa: CASSPPHSTEAFF

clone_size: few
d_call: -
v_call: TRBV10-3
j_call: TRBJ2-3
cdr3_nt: TGTGCCATCAGCCGGGACTCCTACACAGATACGCAGTATTTT
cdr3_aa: CAISRDSYTDTQYF

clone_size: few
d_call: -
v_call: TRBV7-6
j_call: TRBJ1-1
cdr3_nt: TGTGCCAGCAGCATGAGCACGTCGGAAGCTTTCTTT
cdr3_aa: CASSMSTSEAFF

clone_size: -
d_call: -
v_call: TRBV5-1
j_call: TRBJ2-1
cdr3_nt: TGCGCCAGCAGCCCCGACAGGGTCGGGAGGTTTGATGAGCAGTTCTTC
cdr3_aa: CASSPDRVGRFDEQFF

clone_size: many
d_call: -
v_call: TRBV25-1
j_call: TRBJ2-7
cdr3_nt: TGTGGGGACTCGGACAGGCCCTCCTACGAGCAGTACTTC
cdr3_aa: CGDSDRPSYEQYF

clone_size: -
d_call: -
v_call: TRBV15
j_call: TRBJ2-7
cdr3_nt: TGTGCCACCAGGAACGTACAGGGAGGGTACGAGCAGTACTTC
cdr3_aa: CATRNVQGGYEQYF

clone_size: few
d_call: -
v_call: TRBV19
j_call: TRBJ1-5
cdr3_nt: TGTGCCAGTAGTTCCCGCAGGATTGGGTTATATCAGCCCCAGCATTTT
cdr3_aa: CASSSRRIGLYQPQHF

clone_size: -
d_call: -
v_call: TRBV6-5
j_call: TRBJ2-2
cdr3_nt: TGTGCCAGCCCCGGGACAGGCCCGGGGGGCACCGGGGAGCTGTTTTTT
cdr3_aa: CASPGTGPGGTGELFF

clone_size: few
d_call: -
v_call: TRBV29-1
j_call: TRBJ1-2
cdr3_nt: TGCAGCGTTGTCTCGGGGCCGGGAGGTGGCTACACCTTC
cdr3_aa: CSVVSGPGGGYTF

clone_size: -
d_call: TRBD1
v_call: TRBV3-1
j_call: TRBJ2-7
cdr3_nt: TGTGCCAGCAGCCAAGATCGGTTCCGGGACAGGGGATACGAGCAGTACTTC
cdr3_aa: CASSQDRFRDRGYEQYF

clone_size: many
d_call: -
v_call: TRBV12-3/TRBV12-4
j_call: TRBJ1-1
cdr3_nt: TGTGCCAGCAGTTTGGGGAGATTGAACACTGAAGCTTTCTTT
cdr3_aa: CASSLGRLNTEAFF

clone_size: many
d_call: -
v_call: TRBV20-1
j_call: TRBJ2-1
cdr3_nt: TGCAGTGCCGAGGGCCCTCTCTCCGAGAAGCAGTTCTTC
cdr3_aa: CSAEGPLSEKQFF

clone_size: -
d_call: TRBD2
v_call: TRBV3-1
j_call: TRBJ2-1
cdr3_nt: TGTGCCAGCAGCCAAGATCTGGACGGGAGGGCTTACAATGAGCAGTTCTTC
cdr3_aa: CASSQDLDGRAYNEQFF

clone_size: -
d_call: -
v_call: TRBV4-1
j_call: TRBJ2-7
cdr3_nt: TGCGCCAGCAGTCCCGGGCCCCCGGACCTCTACGAGCAGTACTTC
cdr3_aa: CASSPGPPDLYEQYF

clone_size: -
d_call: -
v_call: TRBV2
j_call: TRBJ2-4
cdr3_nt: TGTGCCAGCACCGAGGGGCGGGAAAAAGCCAAAAACATTCAGTACTTC
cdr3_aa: CASTEGREKAKNIQYF

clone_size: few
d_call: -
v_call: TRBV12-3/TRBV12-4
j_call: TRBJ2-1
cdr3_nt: TGTGCCAGCGCAAGGGACTCCTCCTACAATGAGCAGTTCTTC
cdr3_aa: CASARDSSYNEQFF

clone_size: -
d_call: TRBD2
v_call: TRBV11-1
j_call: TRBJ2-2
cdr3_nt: TGTGCCAGCAGCGCGGAGCTTCGTGAGGCTAGCGGGAGGACTGGGGAGCTGTTTTTT
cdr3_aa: CASSAELREASGRTGELFF

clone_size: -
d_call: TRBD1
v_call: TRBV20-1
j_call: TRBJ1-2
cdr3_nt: TGCAGTGCTAGACCATCGACAGGGACCTATGGCTACACCTTC
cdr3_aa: CSARPSTGTYGYTF

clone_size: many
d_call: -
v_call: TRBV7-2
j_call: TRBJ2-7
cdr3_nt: TGTGCCAGCAGCCGAAGAGGGACATCTCCCTACGAGCAGTACTTC
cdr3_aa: CASSRRGTSPYEQYF

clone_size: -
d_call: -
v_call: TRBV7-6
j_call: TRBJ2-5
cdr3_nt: TGTGCCAGCAGCTTAGAATACAGGGAAGAGACCCAGTACTTC
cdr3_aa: CASSLEYREETQYF

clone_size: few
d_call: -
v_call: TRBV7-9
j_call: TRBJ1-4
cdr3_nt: TGTGCCAGCAGCCCCCTCGGAGGGGCAACTAATGAAAAACTGTTTTTT
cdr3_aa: CASSPLGGATNEKLFF

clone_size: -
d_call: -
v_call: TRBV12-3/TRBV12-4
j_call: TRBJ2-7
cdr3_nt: TGTGCCAGCAGTAACACAGGGATCTCCTACGAGCAGTACTTC
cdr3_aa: CASSNTGISYEQYF

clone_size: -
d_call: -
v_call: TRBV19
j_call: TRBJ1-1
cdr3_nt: TGTGCCAGTATCGACGGGAACACTGAAGCTTTCTTT
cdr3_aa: CASIDGNTEAFF

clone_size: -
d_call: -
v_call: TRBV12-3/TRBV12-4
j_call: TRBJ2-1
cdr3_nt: TGTGCCATCAGCGGCATACTAGCAGGGACCTTGGTAGCGAACAATGAGCAGTTCTTC
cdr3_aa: CAISGILAGTLVANNEQFF

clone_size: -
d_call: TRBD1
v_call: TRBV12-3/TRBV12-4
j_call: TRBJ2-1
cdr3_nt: TGTGCCACCGAGGACAGGTTTCCCTACAATGAGCAGTTCTTC
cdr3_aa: CATEDRFPYNEQFF

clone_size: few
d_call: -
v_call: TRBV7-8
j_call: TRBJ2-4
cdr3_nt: TGTGCCAGCAGTCAAACTCCGGTCCTAGCCAAAAACATTCAGTACTTC
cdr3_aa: CASSQTPVLAKNIQYF

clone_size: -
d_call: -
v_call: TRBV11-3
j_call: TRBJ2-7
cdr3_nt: TGTGCCAGCAGCCCGGGATCAGGATACGAGCAGTACTTC
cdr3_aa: CASSPGSGYEQYF

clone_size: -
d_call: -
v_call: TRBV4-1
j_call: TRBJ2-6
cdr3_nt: TGCGCCAGCAGGAGAGTAGCGGTCAGTGAAACCTCTGGGGCCAACGTCCTGACTTTC
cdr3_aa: CASRRVAVSETSGANVLTF

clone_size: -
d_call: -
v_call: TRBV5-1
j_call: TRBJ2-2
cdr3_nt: TGCGCCAGCAGCCGGACTAACCAAAACACCGGGGAGCTGTTTTTT
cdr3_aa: CASSRTNQNTGELFF

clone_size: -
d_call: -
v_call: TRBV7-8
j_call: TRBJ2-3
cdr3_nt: TGTGCCAGCAACGTCGAGCGTACAGATACGCAGTATTTT
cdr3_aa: CASNVERTDTQYF

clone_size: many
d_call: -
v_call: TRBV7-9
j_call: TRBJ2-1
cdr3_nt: TGTGCCAGCAGCCGACTAGTTAAAAGCTCCTACAATGAGCAGTTCTTC
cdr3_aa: CASSRLVKSSYNEQFF

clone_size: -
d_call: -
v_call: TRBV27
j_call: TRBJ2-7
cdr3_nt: TGTGCCAGCAGTTTGGGGGCCACGCTCGCGCAGCAGTACTTC
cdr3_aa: CASSLGATLAQQYF

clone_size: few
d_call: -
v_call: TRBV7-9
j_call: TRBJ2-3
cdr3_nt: TGTGCCAGCAGCCCCCGGGACCCCCCCCAGGGAGATACGCAGTATTTT
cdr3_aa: CASSPRDPPQGDTQYF

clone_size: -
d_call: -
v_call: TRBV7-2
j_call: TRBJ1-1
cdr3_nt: TGTGCCAGCAGGACGCCAGCGAACACTGAAGCTTTCTTT
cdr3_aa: CASRTPANTEAFF

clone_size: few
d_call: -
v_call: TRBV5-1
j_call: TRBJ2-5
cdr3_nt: TGCGCCAGCAGCGGTGACAGGCGAACCCAAGAGACCCAGTACTTC
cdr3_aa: CASSGDRRTQETQYF

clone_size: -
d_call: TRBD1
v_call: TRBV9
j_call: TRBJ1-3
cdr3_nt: TGTGCCAGCAGCGTATCCGGGACAGGGACCTTTAGAAACACCATATATTTT
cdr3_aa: CASSVSGTGTFRNTIYF

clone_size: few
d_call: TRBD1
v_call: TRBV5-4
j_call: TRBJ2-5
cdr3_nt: TGTGCCAGCAGCTTGACGGGCAGGGGGTACCAAGAGACCCAGTACTTC
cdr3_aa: CASSLTGRGYQETQYF

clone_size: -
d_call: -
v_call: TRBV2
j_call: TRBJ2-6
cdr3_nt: TGTGCCAGCATACGGGACTCGTACCTTAGTATCAACGTCCTGACTTTC
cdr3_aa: CASIRDSYLSINVLTF

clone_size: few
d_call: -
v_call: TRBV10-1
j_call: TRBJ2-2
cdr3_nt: TGCGCCAGCAGTGATGTCTGGTCCGGGGAGCTGTTTTTT
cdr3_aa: CASSDVWSGELFF

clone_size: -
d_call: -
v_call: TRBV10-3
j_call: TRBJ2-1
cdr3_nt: TGTGCCATCAGTGAGAGGGTGGCGGGGGCTGGAAACAATGAGCAGTTCTTC
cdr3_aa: CAISERVAGAGNNEQFF